Detailed here is one T cell receptor beta chain. This record comes from a study of cytomegalovirus exposure and HLA in healthy donors. Per germline, CDR1 LGHNA and CDR2 YNFKEQ. The CDR3 contains 18 residues. J gave up 4 bases and V 4 bases, and 10 bases lay outside the gene matches. The assay was immunoSEQ multiplex PCR, and TCRdb's table has in-frame clones only and misses some. The sample consists of about 110,000 clones, roughly 87% of them appearing once. V usage is TRBV4-2 and J usage is TRBJ2-3; 14 bases fit TRBD2. The sequence derives from a woman younger than 35 in good health and CMV-seronegative. The sample consisted of PBMCs. CDR3 amino acids: CASSLTTGTSGGSDTQYF. DNA of the CDR3: TGTGCCAGCAGCCTGACTACCGGGACTAGCGGGGGTTCAGATACGCAGTATTTT.